This TCR beta chain was recovered during a study of CD8+ T cells in alopecia areata. In the study overall: Patients received oral tofacitinib, 5 to 10 mg twice daily, for moderate-to-severe alopecia areata.

This clone has just one count. Its antigen remains unidentified. Obtained from alopecia areata patients were lesional scalp punch biopsies along with peripheral blood. Extraction and reverse transcription of RNA yielded cDNA as the sequencing template. Assay: immunoSEQ multiplex PCR; the TCRdb copy retains only in-frame clones and omits some. This sample has 80,000 to 100,000 clones, with 35% to 45% found just once. Overall study findings and caveats: Clarity of TCR sharing across patients fell short of that in mice, possibly HLA-related. Sequencing of scalp tissue also captures the resident alphabeta T cells of normal skin.

The CDR3 is made up of 14 amino acids. J lost 4 bases, V lost 5 bases, and 7 bases had no gene match. Germline V gives CDR1 SGHAT, CDR2 FQDESV (reference sequence). The J gene is TRBJ2-5, the V gene TRBV11-1; 7 nucleotides line up with TRBD2. This receptor was obtained from a human donor with alopecia areata. The sample taken for sequencing was CD4+ T cells sorted from blood. The CDR3 here is CASSPGGFRETQYF. The CDR3 region has the DNA TGTGCCAGCAGCCCGGGGGGATTTCGAGAGACCCAGTACTTC.